This entry lists 27 T cell receptor beta chains sequenced from one sample in a study of control samples from healthy donors and cancer patients. Here immunoSEQ multiplex PCR was the method, and the copy in TCRdb shows in-frame clones only, minus some. The sample includes over 80,000 clones, 91% of them seen just once. Sequencing used blood. The receptors derive from a man aged 25-40 years in good health.

V gene TRBV24-1 combines with J gene TRBJ1-5, with 9 bases aligning to TRBD1. With 5 bases clipped from V and 2 bases from J, the junction kept 12 bases outside the gene matches. The germline CDR1 and CDR2 sequences are KGHDR and SFDVKD. The CDR3 is 18 amino acids. This chain's CDR3 is CATSGPGQGFRGNQPQHF. The CDR3 DNA sequence: TGTGCCACCAGTGGCCCGGGACAGGGATTCAGAGGCAATCAGCCCCAGCATTTT.

The chain links TRBV28 to TRBJ1-1; TRBD1 aligns across 7 bases. The V gene's germline CDR1 is MDHEN and CDR2 SYDVKM. The trim removed 5 bases at V and 6 bases at J, leaving 12 bases unmatched. The CDR3 contains 15 residues. CDR3 loop: CASSPGDRALAEAFF. In nucleotides, the CDR3 is TGTGCCAGCAGTCCTGGAGACAGGGCCCTGGCTGAAGCTTTCTTT.

The rearrangement links TRBV5-1 to TRBJ2-5; the D is unclear. The CDR3 extends over 12 amino acids. V lost 0 bases to trimming and J lost 2 bases, with 2 bases between them. Germline V gene sequence: CDR1 SGHRS, CDR2 YFSETQ. The chain's CDR3 is CASSLEQETQYF. The CDR3 DNA is TGCGCCAGCAGCTTGGAACAAGAGACCCAGTACTTC.

As regards this clone: This sample includes further DNA sequences coding for the same CDR3. The chain recombines TRBV5-1 with TRBJ2-5, with 7 nucleotides matching TRBD2. V was pared by 0 bases and J by 3 bases, with 2 bases of the junction left unmatched. This CDR3 region has 14 residues. Germline CDR1 and CDR2: SGHRS and YFSETQ. The CDR3 protein is CASSLELAEETQYF. CDR3 bases: TGCGCCAGCAGCTTGGAGCTAGCGGAAGAGACCCAGTACTTC.

This chain connects TRBV3-1 (or the pseudogene TRBV3-2) to TRBJ2-3, with 7 bases lining up with TRBD1. Germline V gene data show CDR1 as LGHDT and CDR2 as YNNKEL (reference sequence). This CDR3 has 14 amino acids. V shed 4 bases and J 3 bases; nucleotides not matched to a gene: 4. The CDR3 protein is CASSPGTETDTQYF. CDR3 bases: TGTGCCAGCAGCCCTGGGACAGAGACAGATACGCAGTATTTT.

The chain combines TRBV25-1 with TRBJ1-3; the match to TRBD1 covers 7 bases. Germline loops: CDR1 MGHDK, CDR2 SYGVNS. V lost 6 bases, J lost 0 bases, and 5 bases stayed unmatched. The CDR3 is 15 residues long. The CDR3 reads CASSQGQISGNTIYF. The CDR3 region has the DNA TGTGCCAGCAGCCAGGGACAGATCTCTGGAAACACCATATATTTT. Looking up the rest from reference TRBV25-1 and TRBJ1-3 gives the full variable domain: EADIYQTPRYLVIGTGKKITLECSQTMGHDKMYWYQQDPGMELHLIHYSYGVNSTEKGDLSSESTVSRIRTEHFPLTLESARPSHTSQYLCASSQGQISGNTIYFGEGSWLTVV.

V usage is TRBV6-6 and J usage is TRBJ1-1; possibly TRBD1 for D (5 bases). Germline CDR1 and CDR2: MNHNY and SVGAGI (reference sequence). The CDR3 is 14 residues long. Trimming pared 5 bases from V and 0 bases from J, leaving 10 bases between. The CDR3 DNA sequence: TGTGCCAGCAGTGGTCGGGACCTGAACACTGAAGCTTTCTTT. This translates into CASSGRDLNTEAFF.

This clone turned up a few times. The chain joins TRBV7-2 to TRBJ1-3; D gene unclear. The CDR3 sequence is 11 residues long. Germline V lookup: CDR1 SGHTA, CDR2 FQGNSA. CDR3 in DNA: TGTGGGTCCGCGTCTGGAAACACCATATATTTT. Protein product: CGSASGNTIYF.

The chain couples TRBV12-3 or TRBV12-4 to TRBJ1-1; unclear D gene. V lost 3 bases, J lost 5 bases, and 10 bases lay in between. This CDR3 has 13 amino acids. In DNA form, the CDR3 reads TGTGCCAGCAGTTTTCCCCATGGGACTGAAGCTTTCTTT. As protein: CASSFPHGTEAFF.

V usage is TRBV11-2 and J usage is TRBJ1-1, with D perhaps TRBD1 (6 bases). Trimming shortened V by 5 bases and J by 1 base, and 14 bases separated the two germline ends. The CDR3 covers 15 residues. Germline V gives CDR1 SGHAT, CDR2 FQNNGV. CDR3 protein: CASSPPGGPNTEAFF. As DNA, the CDR3 is TGTGCCAGCAGCCCTCCCGGGGGCCCGAACACTGAAGCTTTCTTT.

The chain recombines TRBV18 with TRBJ1-2; 7 bases match TRBD1. The V gene's germline CDR1 is KGHSH and CDR2 LQKENI. V gave up 4 bases and J gave up 4 bases; unmatched junction bases: 12. The CDR3 totals 16 residues. The CDR3 loop reads CASSQQEQGRGYGYTF. In DNA form, the CDR3 reads TGTGCCAGCTCACAACAGGAACAGGGGCGAGGCTATGGCTACACCTTC.

This clone was picked up one time. The chain links TRBV12-3 or TRBV12-4 to TRBJ2-3; D gene uncertain. The closer fit of TRBJ1-5 to the DNA end suggests the J call may be wrong. This CDR3 contains 11 residues. CDR3 nucleotide sequence: TGTGCCAGCAGCCCCACAGATACGCAGCATTTT. Its translation: CASSPTDTQHF.

The chain employs TRBV5-6 and TRBJ1-4; no clear D gene. The CDR3 sequence is 17 residues long. From germline, CDR1 is SGHDT and CDR2 YYEEEE. V lost 4 bases and J 1 base, leaving 17 bases between the germline ends. Written as DNA, the CDR3 is TGTGCCAGCAGCCCGCGGTTGGGTTTGGGAACTAATGAAAAACTGTTTTTT. This encodes CASSPRLGLGTNEKLFF.

The chain recombines TRBV9 with TRBJ1-5, with D tentatively TRBD1 (6 bases). V lost 3 bases, J lost 3 bases, and 10 bases lay in between. The CDR3 sequence is 14 residues long. CDR1 is SGDLS, CDR2 YYNGEE, per germline. The CDR3 DNA reads TGTGCCAGCAGCGAGGGGGGGTCCAATCAGCCCCAGCATTTT. Its protein product is CASSEGGSNQPQHF.

The chain combines TRBV28 with TRBJ2-2; unclear D gene. Germline V gene sequence: CDR1 MDHEN, CDR2 SYDVKM. The CDR3 runs to 17 residues. The V and J ends lost 6 bases and 8 bases respectively, with 25 bases between them. CDR3 DNA sequence: TGTGCCAGCAGGCTGGGCGCCTATTTTCAGGATAAGGGGGAGCTGTTTTTT. It yields the protein CASRLGAYFQDKGELFF.

V usage is TRBV2 and J usage is TRBJ1-5; no firm D call. CDR3 length: 16 residues. Germline assignment: CDR1 SNHLY and CDR2 FYNNEI. Trimming took off 1 base at V and 4 bases at J, with 14 bases between the two ends. The CDR3 DNA follows: TGTGCCAGCAGTGAAGATGGGGTCCTCTCTAATCAGCCCCAGCATTTT. Translation gives CASSEDGVLSNQPQHF.

The chain has TRBV5-1 and TRBJ2-2, with D tentatively TRBD1 (6 bases). The germline V and J ends were trimmed by 6 bases and 1 base, with 10 bases remaining between them. Per the germline V gene, CDR1 is SGHRS and CDR2 is YFSETQ. This CDR3 contains 14 residues. This chain's CDR3 is CASKPGQNTGELFF. The DNA for the CDR3 is TGCGCCAGCAAGCCGGGACAGAACACCGGGGAGCTGTTTTTT.

V and J are TRBV18 and TRBJ2-2; TRBD1 aligns across 8 bases. With V trimmed by 4 bases and J by 3 bases, 7 bases remained unmatched. CDR3 size: 16 residues. Germline values: CDR1 KGHSH, CDR2 LQKENI. The CDR3 DNA is TGTGCCAGCTCACTCACCGGGACAGGAGACACCGGGGAGCTGTTTTTT. It translates to CASSLTGTGDTGELFF.

The J gene is TRBJ1-5, the V gene TRBV4-3; 7 bases agree with TRBD1. The CDR3 has 17 amino acids. The trim removed 0 bases at V and 4 bases at J, leaving 9 bases unmatched. Per germline, CDR1 LGHNA and CDR2 YSLEER. This chain's CDR3 is CASSQDLIRGVNQPQHF. The CDR3 DNA sequence: TGCGCCAGCAGCCAAGATCTTATCAGGGGGGTTAATCAGCCCCAGCATTTT.

The V gene is TRBV5-1, the J gene TRBJ1-5; D is perhaps TRBD1 (5 bases). CDR1 and CDR2 from the germline V gene are SGHRS and YFSETQ. Trimming cost V 4 bases and J 3 bases, with 17 bases left between them. The CDR3 loop spans 16 amino acids. The DNA for the CDR3 is TGCGCCAGCAGCGCACTTAAGGGAGGGGACAATCAGCCCCAGCATTTT. Its protein product is CASSALKGGDNQPQHF. The full variable domain, with the rest looked up from reference TRBV5-1 and TRBJ1-5, is KAGVTQTPRYLIKTRGQQVTLSCSPISGHRSVSWYQQTPGQGLQFLFEYFSETQRNKGNFPGRFSGRQFSNSRSEMNVSTLELGDSALYLCASSALKGGDNQPQHFGDGTRLSIL.

This clone was seen once. The V and J genes are TRBV5-8 and TRBJ1-2; the match to TRBD1 covers 8 bases. The CDR3 contains 13 residues. The J segment lost 7 bases and the V segment lost 3 bases, leaving 5 bases of the junction unmatched. Looked up from germline, CDR1 is SGHTS and CDR2 is YDEGEE. The CDR3 DNA reads as TGTGCCAGCAGCTCCAGGGGGCCACGTGGCTACACCTTC. Translated, it gives CASSSRGPRGYTF.

The CDR3 sequence is CASSLDPGQFSGANVLTF. The CDR3 nucleotides are TGCGCCAGCAGCTTGGACCCGGGACAGTTCTCTGGGGCCAACGTCCTGACTTTC. The chain joins TRBV5-1 to TRBJ2-6; 7 bases match TRBD1. The V gene's germline CDR1 is SGHRS and CDR2 YFSETQ. The J segment lost 0 bases and the V segment lost 0 bases, leaving 6 bases of the junction unmatched. The CDR3 runs to 18 residues.

The J gene is TRBJ2-3, the V gene TRBV7-3, with TRBD2 matching over 8 bases. This CDR3 is 14 amino acids long. Germline-derived CDR1 and CDR2 are SGHTA and FQGTGA. V lost 5 bases and J lost 3; bases outside the gene matches: 4. This chain's CDR3 is CASSQGLETDTQYF. As DNA, the CDR3 is TGTGCCAGCAGCCAGGGACTAGAGACAGATACGCAGTATTTT.

The chain uses TRBV27 and TRBJ2-1, with D unresolved. Trimming pared 3 bases from V and 5 bases from J, leaving 11 bases between. This CDR3 spans 14 amino acids. The V gene's germline CDR1 is MNHEY and CDR2 SMNVEV (reference sequence). The CDR3 loop is CASSFRLANNEQFF. The CDR3, as DNA: TGTGCCAGCAGTTTCAGGTTAGCAAACAATGAGCAGTTCTTC.

The chain joins TRBV2 to TRBJ2-2; 8 positions agree with TRBD1. The CDR3 has 15 amino acids. V was clipped by 6 bases and J by 5 bases; unmatched bases: 8. Germline CDR1 reads SNHLY; CDR2 reads FYNNEI. The CDR3 loop is CASSVLDRATGELFF. The DNA for the CDR3 is TGTGCCAGCAGCGTCCTGGACAGGGCGACCGGGGAGCTGTTTTTT.

This chain uses TRBV4-3 with TRBJ1-2; 7 bases align to TRBD1. The V gene end was trimmed by 3 bases and the J gene end by 4 bases; junction bases not matched to a gene: 11. The germline V gene encodes CDR1 LGHNA and CDR2 YSLEER. CDR3 length: 16 amino acids. CDR3 sequence (DNA): TGCGCCAGCAGCCAGGCAGGAGGGGGCGGGGTCTATGGCTACACCTTC. Translation gives CASSQAGGGGVYGYTF.

V usage is TRBV28 and J usage is TRBJ1-5; D is ambiguous. V dropped 5 bases and J dropped 10 bases, with 9 bases sitting between them. Germline V gene lookup returns CDR1 MDHEN and CDR2 SYDVKM. This CDR3 has 11 residues. In DNA form, the CDR3 reads TGTGCCAGCAGTCGCACGAAACCCCAGCATTTT. Its protein is CASSRTKPQHF. The full variable domain, with the rest looked up from reference TRBV28 and TRBJ1-5, is DVKVTQSSRYLVKRTGEKVFLECVQDMDHENMFWYRQDPGLGLRLIYFSYDVKMKEKGDIPEGYSVSREKKERFSLILESASTNQTSMYLCASSRTKPQHFGDGTRLSIL.